This T cell receptor (beta chain) was profiled in a study of T cells in Graves' hyperthyroidism and ophthalmopathy. Trimming took off 6 bases at V and 3 bases at J, with 9 bases between the two ends. The CDR3 length is 12 residues. CDR1 MNHNY and CDR2 SVGAGI come from the germline V gene (reference sequence). What was amplified from RNA transcripts were TCR beta CDR3 regions. Initially, a first-round RT-PCR of the TCR CDR3 employed the HTBI primer set. TCRdb fed the multiplex PCR reads into MiXCR, producing one record per CDR3 protein. The data hold hundreds of thousands of distinct CDR3 sequences, with roughly 40% observed a single time. This clonotype was detected a few times. Patients aged 18 to 65 had newly diagnosed hyperthyroidism that had lasted under 2 months. The PBMCs were sourced from fresh peripheral blood (approximately 9 ml).

The chain combines TRBV6-6 with TRBJ2-7; D not certain. This TCR derives from a man aged 18 to 30 with Graves' hyperthyroidism. Input material: blood. Written as DNA, the CDR3 is TGTGCCAGCAGCCACCTGGACTACGAGCAGTACTTC. This translates into CASSHLDYEQYF.